This T cell receptor beta chain was captured by sequencing in a study of blood T cell repertoires in COVID-19. The protocol was immunoSEQ multiplex PCR, while the TCRdb copy is restricted to in-frame clones and leaves out a portion. Of roughly 240,000 clones in the sample, about 87% were seen once. The sequenced sample was PBMCs or T cells enriched from blood (not recorded which). The origin of this receptor is a man in his fifties who had been exposed to COVID-19.

CDR3 nucleotides: TGTGCCAGAAGCTTGGCGACGGGTGGCTACACCTTC. Amino acids: CARSLATGGYTF. This rearrangement joins TRBV5-3 to TRBJ1-2; D unclear. TRBV5-3 is an open reading frame, and its role is uncertain. The CDR3 sequence is 12 residues long. Trimming shortened V by 0 bases and J by 7 bases, and 7 bases separated the two germline ends.